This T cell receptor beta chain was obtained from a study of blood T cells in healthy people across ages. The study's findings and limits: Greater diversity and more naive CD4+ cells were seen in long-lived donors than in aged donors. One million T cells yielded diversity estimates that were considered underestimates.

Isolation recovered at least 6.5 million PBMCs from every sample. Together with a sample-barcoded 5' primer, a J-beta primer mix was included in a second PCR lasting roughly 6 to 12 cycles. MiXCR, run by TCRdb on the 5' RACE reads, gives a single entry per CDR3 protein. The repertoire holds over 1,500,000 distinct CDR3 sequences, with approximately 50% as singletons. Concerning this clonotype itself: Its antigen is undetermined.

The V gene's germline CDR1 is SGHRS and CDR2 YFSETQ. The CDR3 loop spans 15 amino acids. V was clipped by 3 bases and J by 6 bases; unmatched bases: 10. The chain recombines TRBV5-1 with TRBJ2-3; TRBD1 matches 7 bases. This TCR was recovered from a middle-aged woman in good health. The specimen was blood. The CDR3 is CASSSGTAPPDTQYF. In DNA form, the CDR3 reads TGCGCCAGCAGCTCCGGGACAGCTCCCCCGGATACGCAGTATTTT.